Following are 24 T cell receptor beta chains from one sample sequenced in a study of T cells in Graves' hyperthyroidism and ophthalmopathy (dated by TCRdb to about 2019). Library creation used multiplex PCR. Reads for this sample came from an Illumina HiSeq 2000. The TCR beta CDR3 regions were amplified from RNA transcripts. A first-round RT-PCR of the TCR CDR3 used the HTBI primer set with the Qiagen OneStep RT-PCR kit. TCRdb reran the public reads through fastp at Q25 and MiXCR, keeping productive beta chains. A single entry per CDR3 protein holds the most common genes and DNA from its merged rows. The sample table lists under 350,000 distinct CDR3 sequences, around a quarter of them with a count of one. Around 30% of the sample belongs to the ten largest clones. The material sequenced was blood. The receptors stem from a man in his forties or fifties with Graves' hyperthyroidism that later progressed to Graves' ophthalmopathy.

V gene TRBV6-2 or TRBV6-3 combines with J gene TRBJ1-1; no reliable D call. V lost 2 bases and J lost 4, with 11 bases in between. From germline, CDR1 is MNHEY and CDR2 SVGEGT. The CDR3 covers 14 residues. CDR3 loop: CASSYAHLGTEAFF. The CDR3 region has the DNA TGTGCCAGCAGTTACGCCCATCTGGGCACTGAAGCTTTCTTT.

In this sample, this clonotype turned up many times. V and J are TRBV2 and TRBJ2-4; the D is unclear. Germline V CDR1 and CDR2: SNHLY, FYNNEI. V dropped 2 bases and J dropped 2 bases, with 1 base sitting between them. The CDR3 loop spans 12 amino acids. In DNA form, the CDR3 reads TGTGCCAGCAGTGAAACCAAAAACATTCAGTACTTC. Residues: CASSETKNIQYF.

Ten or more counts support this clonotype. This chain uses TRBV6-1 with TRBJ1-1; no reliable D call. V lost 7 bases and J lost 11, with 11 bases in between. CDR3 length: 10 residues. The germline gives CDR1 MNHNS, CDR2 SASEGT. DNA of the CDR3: TGTGCCAGCATGAGGGAGTGGGCTTTCTTT. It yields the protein CASMREWAFF.

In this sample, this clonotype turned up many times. The DNA of the CDR3 is TGTGCCAGCAGCTTAGGAGGCCGCAACACTGAAGCTTTCTTT. The encoded protein is CASSLGGRNTEAFF. The chain uses TRBV7-8 and TRBJ1-1; D unresolved. Germline loops: CDR1 SGHVS, CDR2 FQNEAQ. V was clipped by 1 base and J by 2 bases, with 8 bases between them. CDR3 length equals 14 residues.

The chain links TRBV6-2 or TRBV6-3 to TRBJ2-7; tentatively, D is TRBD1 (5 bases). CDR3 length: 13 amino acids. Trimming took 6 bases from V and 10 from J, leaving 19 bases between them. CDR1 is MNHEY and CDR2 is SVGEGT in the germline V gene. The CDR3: CASSRDSWDGQYF. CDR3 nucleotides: TGTGCCAGCAGCCGCGACAGTTGGGATGGTCAGTACTTC.

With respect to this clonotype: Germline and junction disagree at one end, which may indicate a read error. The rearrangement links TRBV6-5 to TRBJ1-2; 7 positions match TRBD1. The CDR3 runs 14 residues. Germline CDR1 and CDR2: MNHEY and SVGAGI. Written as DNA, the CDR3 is TGTGCCAGCAGCTACGGACAGGCTAACTGTGGCTACACCTTC. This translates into CASSYGQANCGYTF.

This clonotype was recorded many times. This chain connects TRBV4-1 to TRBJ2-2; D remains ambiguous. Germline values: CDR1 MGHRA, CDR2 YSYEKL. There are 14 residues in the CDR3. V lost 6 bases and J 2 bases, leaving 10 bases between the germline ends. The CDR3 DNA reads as TGCGCCAGCAGAGCGCAGCCCAACACCGGGGAGCTGTTTTTT. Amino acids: CASRAQPNTGELFF.

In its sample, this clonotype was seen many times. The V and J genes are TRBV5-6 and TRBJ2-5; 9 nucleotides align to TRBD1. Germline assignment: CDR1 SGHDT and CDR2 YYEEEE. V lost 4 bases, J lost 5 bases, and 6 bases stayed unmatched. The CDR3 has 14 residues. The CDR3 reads CASSGTGQVETQYF. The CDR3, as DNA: TGTGCCAGCAGCGGGACAGGGCAGGTCGAGACCCAGTACTTC.

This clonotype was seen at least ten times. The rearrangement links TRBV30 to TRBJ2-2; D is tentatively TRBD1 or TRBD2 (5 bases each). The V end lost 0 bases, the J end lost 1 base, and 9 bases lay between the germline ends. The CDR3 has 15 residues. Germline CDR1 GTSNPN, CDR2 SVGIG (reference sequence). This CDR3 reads CAWSVRGGNTGELFF. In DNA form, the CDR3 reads TGTGCCTGGAGTGTACGTGGGGGGAACACCGGGGAGCTGTTTTTT. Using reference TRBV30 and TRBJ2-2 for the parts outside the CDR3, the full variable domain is SQTIHQWPATLVQPVGSPLSLECTVEGTSNPNLYWYRQAAGRGLQLLFYSVGIGQISSEVPQNLSASRPQDRQFILSSKKLLLSDSGFYLCAWSVRGGNTGELFFGEGSRLTVL.

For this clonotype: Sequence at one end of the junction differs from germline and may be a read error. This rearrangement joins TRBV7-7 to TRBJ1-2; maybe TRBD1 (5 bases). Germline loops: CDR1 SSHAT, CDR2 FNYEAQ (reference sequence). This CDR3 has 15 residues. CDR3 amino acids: CASSLRVRVGYGYTF. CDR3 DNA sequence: TGTGCTAGCAGCTTAAGGGTCAGGGTCGGCTATGGCTACACCTTC.

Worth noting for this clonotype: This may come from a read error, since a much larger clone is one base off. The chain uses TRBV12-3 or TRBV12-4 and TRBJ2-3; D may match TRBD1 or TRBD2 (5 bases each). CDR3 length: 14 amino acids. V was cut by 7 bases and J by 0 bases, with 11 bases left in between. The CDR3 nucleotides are TGTGCCAGCACAGGGTCGGGGAGCACAGATACGCAGTATTTT. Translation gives CASTGSGSTDTQYF.

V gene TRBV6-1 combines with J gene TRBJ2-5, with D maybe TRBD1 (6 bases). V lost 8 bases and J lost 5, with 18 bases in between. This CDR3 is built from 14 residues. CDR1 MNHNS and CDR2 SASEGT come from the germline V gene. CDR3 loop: CASQSGSRGETQYF. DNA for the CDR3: TGTGCCAGCCAGAGTGGTAGCAGGGGTGAGACCCAGTACTTC.

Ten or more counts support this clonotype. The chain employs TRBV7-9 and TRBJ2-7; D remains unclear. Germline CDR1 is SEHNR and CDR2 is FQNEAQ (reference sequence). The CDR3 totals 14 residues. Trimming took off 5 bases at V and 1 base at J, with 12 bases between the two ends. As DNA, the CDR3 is TGTGCCAGCAGCCCAGAGGTGGGGTCCTACGAGCAGTACTTC. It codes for CASSPEVGSYEQYF.

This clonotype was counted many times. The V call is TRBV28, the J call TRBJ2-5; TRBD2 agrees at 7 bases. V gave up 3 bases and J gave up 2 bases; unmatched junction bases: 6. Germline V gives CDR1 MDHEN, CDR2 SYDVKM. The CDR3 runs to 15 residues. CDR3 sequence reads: CASSFSAGVQETQYF. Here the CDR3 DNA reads TGTGCCAGCAGTTTCTCGGCGGGAGTACAAGAGACCCAGTACTTC.

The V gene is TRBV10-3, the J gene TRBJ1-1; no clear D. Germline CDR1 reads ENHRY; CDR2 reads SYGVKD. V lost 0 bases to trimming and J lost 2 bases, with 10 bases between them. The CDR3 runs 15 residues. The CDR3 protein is CAISESSVRNTEAFF. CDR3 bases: TGTGCCATCAGTGAGTCCTCCGTGAGAAACACTGAAGCTTTCTTT.

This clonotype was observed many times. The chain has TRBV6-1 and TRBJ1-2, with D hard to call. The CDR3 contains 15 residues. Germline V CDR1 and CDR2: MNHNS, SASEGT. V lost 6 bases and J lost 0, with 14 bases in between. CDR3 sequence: CASRHIPTPNYGYTF. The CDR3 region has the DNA TGTGCCAGCAGGCACATTCCTACGCCTAACTATGGCTACACCTTC.

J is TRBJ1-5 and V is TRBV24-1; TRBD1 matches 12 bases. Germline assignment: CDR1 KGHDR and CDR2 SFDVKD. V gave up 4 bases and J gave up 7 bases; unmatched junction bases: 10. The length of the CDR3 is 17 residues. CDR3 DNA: TGTGCCACCAGTGACAACCGGGACAGGGGGCGCGGGCAGCCCCAGCATTTT. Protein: CATSDNRDRGRGQPQHF.

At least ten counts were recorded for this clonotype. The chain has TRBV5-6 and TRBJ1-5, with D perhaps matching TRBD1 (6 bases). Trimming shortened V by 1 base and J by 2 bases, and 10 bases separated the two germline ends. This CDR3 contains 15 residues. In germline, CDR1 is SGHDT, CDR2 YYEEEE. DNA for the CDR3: TGTGCCAGCAGCTTGTGGGGGACACGCAATCAGCCCCAGCATTTT. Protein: CASSLWGTRNQPQHF.

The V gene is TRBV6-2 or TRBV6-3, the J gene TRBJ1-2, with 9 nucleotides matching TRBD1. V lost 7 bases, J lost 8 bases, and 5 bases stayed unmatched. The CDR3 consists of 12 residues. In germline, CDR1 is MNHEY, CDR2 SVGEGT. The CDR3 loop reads CASTRTGEGYTF. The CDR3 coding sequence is TGTGCCAGCACCCGGACAGGGGAAGGCTACACCTTC.

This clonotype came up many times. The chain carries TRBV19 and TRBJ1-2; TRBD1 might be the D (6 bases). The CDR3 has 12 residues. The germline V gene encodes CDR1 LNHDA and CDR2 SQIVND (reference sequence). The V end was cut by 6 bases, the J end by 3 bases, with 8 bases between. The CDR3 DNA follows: TGTGCCAGTAGGCGACAGGACTATGGCTACACCTTC. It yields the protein CASRRQDYGYTF.

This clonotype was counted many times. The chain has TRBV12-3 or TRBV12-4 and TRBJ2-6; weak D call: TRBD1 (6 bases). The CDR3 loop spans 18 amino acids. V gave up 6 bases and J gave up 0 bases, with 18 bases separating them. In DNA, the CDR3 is TGTGCCAGCAGATCCAGGGGAACAGGGTACTCTGGGGCCAACGTCCTGACTTTC. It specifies CASRSRGTGYSGANVLTF.

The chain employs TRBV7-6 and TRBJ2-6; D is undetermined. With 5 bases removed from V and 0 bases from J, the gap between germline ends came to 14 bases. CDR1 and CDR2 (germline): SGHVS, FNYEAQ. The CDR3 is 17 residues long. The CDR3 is CASSPRTELSGANVLTF. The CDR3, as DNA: TGTGCCAGCAGCCCTCGGACGGAGCTCTCTGGGGCCAACGTCCTGACTTTC.

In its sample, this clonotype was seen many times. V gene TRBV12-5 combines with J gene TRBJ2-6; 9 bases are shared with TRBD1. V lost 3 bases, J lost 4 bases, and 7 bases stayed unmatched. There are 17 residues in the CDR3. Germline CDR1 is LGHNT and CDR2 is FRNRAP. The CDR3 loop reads CASGFGTGYRGANVLTF. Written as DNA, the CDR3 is TGTGCTAGTGGTTTCGGGACAGGGTATCGAGGGGCCAACGTCCTGACTTTC.

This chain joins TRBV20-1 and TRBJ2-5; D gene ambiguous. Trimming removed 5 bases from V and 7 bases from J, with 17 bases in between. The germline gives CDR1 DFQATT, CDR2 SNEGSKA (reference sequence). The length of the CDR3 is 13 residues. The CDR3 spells CSALAVFRGTQYF. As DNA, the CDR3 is TGCAGTGCTCTGGCGGTCTTTCGAGGGACCCAGTACTTC.